The source of this TCR beta chain is a study of blood T cell repertoires in COVID-19 (dated by TCRdb to about 2020). Regarding the study in general: Collaborator samples came from the United States, Italy and Spain and covered acute and convalescent phases of COVID-19. The material from the prospective study consisted of cDNA or gDNA derived from T cells, B-cell-depleted T cells, or PBMCs. Subjects who had been exposed to COVID-19, were actively infected with it, or had recovered from it provided the deeply sampled blood TCRbeta repertoires that made up the dataset. The repertoires were released in a freely available public database meant as a resource for research on the immune response to SARS-CoV-2. Samples came from the ongoing ImmuneRACE study (first 160 participants) plus 1,254 subjects from 6 global collaborators. Sample metadata almost always included a de-identified subject ID, COVID-19 status, age in years and sex. Where HLA class I and class II types were available, the types were taken from metadata supplied by the sample provider, not from assay-based typing. General findings and caveats noted by the study authors: How much clinical and demographic metadata was included differed by source and by participant, and the metadata was provided uncurated.

A note on this clone: Its antigen is still unknown. Base qualities are missing; no much larger clone stands one base away.

TCRbeta CDR3 regions were amplified from genomic DNA by means of the immunoSEQ Assay, a bias-controlled multiplex PCR. The study's processing was this. Within the assay, amplification of reference gene primers was used to estimate how many nucleated cells each sample contained. To quantify the absolute abundance of each unique TCRbeta CDR3 rearrangement, sequence reads were collapsed and filtered. Productive Simpson clonality was computed per sample as the square root of Simpson's diversity index over productive rearrangements. This immuneACCESS table, as held by TCRdb, lists in-frame sequences with V and J called but not all clones. Of the missing ones, under half trace to an unresolved V gene in checked studies; the others have no known cause. V, J and clone size reflect that table, while D and trimming were determined from the DNA. The table for this sample lists under 35,000 clones; roughly 86% of them were counted only once. The ten top clones hold 13% to 15% of the sample.

Collaborating institutions collected whole blood in K2EDTA tubes following their own protocols. For TCRbeta analysis, collaborator samples were shipped as frozen whole blood, as isolated PBMCs, or as DNA extracted from either sample type. The junction carries 8 bases between V and J, which are trimmed by 5 bases and 2 bases respectively. From its cysteine to its phenylalanine, the CDR3 spans 13 amino acids. Left in the record is the CDR3 DNA by itself, 39 bases read in frame from the first base. The chain joins TRBV12-3 or TRBV12-4 to TRBJ2-3, and possibly TRBD2, on 5 matching bases. The TCR sequence derives from a human donor with active COVID-19. The donor label of this sample is uncertain. The sequencing input was peripheral blood. The CDR3 in this case is CASSGGLTDTQYF. The DNA sequence is given as TGTGCCAGCAGTGGAGGTCTCACAGATACGCAGTATTTT.